The present entry profiles one T cell receptor (beta chain) with its context. CDR1 and CDR2 from the germline V gene are SGHNT and YYREEE (reference sequence). The V and J ends lost 3 bases and 1 base respectively, with 14 bases between them. The CDR3 totals 16 residues. Using immunoSEQ multiplex PCR, the repertoire was profiled, and TCRdb retains in-frame clones only, with some absent. The repertoire includes about 140,000 clones, 75% to 85% of them detected once, and around 4.8% sits in the top ten. This sample stems from a study of blood T cell repertoires in COVID-19. Study-wide background: Sample material is recorded as cDNA or gDNA derived from T cells, B-cell-depleted T cells, or PBMCs.

V and J are TRBV5-4 and TRBJ2-4, with a possible D match to TRBD2 (6 bases). The specimen sequenced was peripheral blood. This clonotype was obtained from a woman of 80 years or more with active or convalescent COVID-19. CDR3 sequence reads: CASSSTPREAKNIQYF. The CDR3 nucleotides read TGTGCCAGCAGCTCGACACCACGGGAGGCCAAAAACATTCAGTACTTC.